Presented here are 15 T cell receptor beta chains from one specimen sequenced in a study of T cells in Graves' hyperthyroidism and ophthalmopathy. The investigators amplified TCR beta CDR3 regions from RNA transcripts. In the first-round RT-PCR of the TCR CDR3, the HTBI primer set was used. TCRdb analysed the multiplex PCR reads with MiXCR anew, one entry per CDR3 protein. The profile shows around 300,000 distinct CDR3 sequences, roughly an eighth of them singletons. The sequencing sample was made of blood. The source is a middle-aged woman with Graves' hyperthyroidism.

This clonotype was counted many times. This rearrangement joins TRBV27 to TRBJ2-7, with D possibly being TRBD1 or TRBD2 (5 bases each). Germline V lookup: CDR1 MNHEY, CDR2 SMNVEV (reference sequence). The CDR3 totals 13 residues. The V and J ends lost 3 bases and 6 bases respectively, with 12 bases between them. The DNA of the CDR3 is TGTGCCAGCAGTTTTGGGGGATTAGGCGAGCAGTACTTC. This translates into CASSFGGLGEQYF.

This chain links TRBV30 with TRBJ2-2; 9 nucleotides match TRBD1. The ends lost 1 base at V and 5 bases at J; junction bases unmatched: 5. The CDR3 is 15 residues long. Germline CDR1 and CDR2: GTSNPN and SVGIG (reference sequence). In DNA form, the CDR3 reads TGTGCCTGGAGTGCGGGACAGGGTGAAACCGGGGAGCTGTTTTTT. Its translation is CAWSAGQGETGELFF. Complete variable domain (other parts from reference TRBV30 and TRBJ2-2): SQTIHQWPATLVQPVGSPLSLECTVEGTSNPNLYWYRQAAGRGLQLLFYSVGIGQISSEVPQNLSASRPQDRQFILSSKKLLLSDSGFYLCAWSAGQGETGELFFGEGSRLTVL.

This clonotype has a count of ten or more. This chain links TRBV10-3 with TRBJ1-6; D is uncertain. Germline V gene sequence: CDR1 ENHRY, CDR2 SYGVKD. CDR3 length equals 13 residues. Trimming took 6 bases from V and 2 from J, leaving 5 bases between them. The CDR3 loop is CAIRPAYNSPLHF. DNA for the CDR3: TGTGCCATCAGGCCAGCCTATAATTCACCCCTCCACTTT.

This clonotype appeared a few times. The chain employs TRBV25-1 and TRBJ1-1; tentative D call: TRBD1 (5 bases). Germline V gene lookup returns CDR1 MGHDK and CDR2 SYGVNS. The CDR3 is 15 amino acids. Trimming removed 4 bases at V and 0 bases at J, with 12 bases between. The CDR3: CASSVAGMVNTEAFF. As DNA, the CDR3 is TGTGCCAGCAGTGTGGCAGGGATGGTGAACACTGAAGCTTTCTTT.

Comments on this clonotype: Being one base from a much bigger clone, this may be a read error. The V and J genes are TRBV6-1 and TRBJ1-2; TRBD1 matches at 10 bases. CDR1 MNHNS and CDR2 SASEGT come from the germline V gene. CDR3 length equals 14 residues. V lost 6 bases to trimming and J lost 7 bases; unmatched junction nucleotides: 8. The CDR3 is CASSPGTGATGYTF. For the CDR3, the DNA is TGTGCCAGCAGCCCCGGGACAGGGGCTACTGGCTACACCTTC.

This clonotype was seen at least ten times. The chain uses TRBV29-1 and TRBJ1-1; TRBD1 matches 10 bases. The germline CDR1 and CDR2 sequences are SQVTM and ANQGSEA. V dropped 6 bases and J dropped 7; count of bases not matched to a gene: 5. The CDR3 loop spans 12 amino acids. The CDR3 sequence: CSVHRDRGEAFF. The CDR3 nucleotides read TGCAGCGTGCACCGGGACAGGGGTGAAGCTTTCTTT.

This clonotype was detected once. The chain is built from TRBV20-1 and TRBJ1-5; D might be TRBD1 (6 bases). The CDR3 loop spans 17 amino acids. Trimming shortened V by 1 base and J by 3 bases, and 19 bases separated the two germline ends. CDR1 is DFQATT, CDR2 SNEGSKA, per germline (reference sequence). The chain's CDR3 is CSARGSTRGADNQPQHF. The CDR3 region has the DNA TGCAGTGCTAGAGGAAGCACGCGGGGGGCGGACAATCAGCCCCAGCATTTT.

This clonotype was found many times. V is TRBV24-1 and J is TRBJ2-1; 9 bases are shared with TRBD1. With 3 bases clipped from V and 9 bases from J, the junction kept 14 bases outside the gene matches. This CDR3 comprises 17 residues. Germline CDR1 and CDR2: KGHDR and SFDVKD. The CDR3 DNA is TGTGCCACCAGTGATCGAAGGACAGGGGAATATGTAGGTGAGCAGTTCTTC. Amino acids: CATSDRRTGEYVGEQFF.

This clonotype occurred many times. J is TRBJ1-1 and V is TRBV6-1; maybe TRBD1 (6 bases). Trimming removed 10 bases from V and 1 base from J, with 13 bases in between. CDR1 is MNHNS and CDR2 is SASEGT in the germline V gene. The CDR3 consists of 13 residues. CDR3 residues: CATAGAENTEAFF. Here the CDR3 DNA reads TGTGCCACTGCAGGGGCGGAGAACACTGAAGCTTTCTTT.

The sample holds many counts of this clonotype. The chain recombines TRBV24-1 with TRBJ1-1; 8 nucleotides line up with TRBD1. CDR3 length equals 14 residues. V lost 9 bases, J lost 5 bases, and 10 bases stayed unmatched. The germline V gene has CDR1 KGHDR and CDR2 SFDVKD. DNA of the CDR3: TGTGCCACCCCAACTCAGGGGGCAGGGACTGAAGCTTTCTTT. This gives the protein CATPTQGAGTEAFF.

This clonotype was counted many times. The rearrangement links TRBV2 to TRBJ1-2; the match to TRBD1 covers 7 bases. This CDR3 is built from 14 residues. Germline V gene lookup returns CDR1 SNHLY and CDR2 FYNNEI. V was clipped by 3 bases and J by 8 bases; unmatched bases: 9. CDR3 in DNA: TGTGCCAGCAGTGAGGGGCAGGGGGAGGAAGGCTACACCTTC. Amino acid sequence: CASSEGQGEEGYTF.

This clonotype appeared many times. The chain couples TRBV6-1 to TRBJ1-2; D is unresolved. V lost 6 bases to trimming and J lost 0 bases, with 11 bases between them. The CDR3 is made up of 14 amino acids. Germline values: CDR1 MNHNS, CDR2 SASEGT. The CDR3 is CASRPQLANYGYTF. CDR3 nucleotides: TGTGCCAGCAGGCCCCAGCTTGCTAACTATGGCTACACCTTC.

This clonotype was counted at least ten times. The DNA for the CDR3 is TGTGCCAGCAGTCAGTGGGGCCAGCCCCAGCATTTT. Its translation: CASSQWGQPQHF. The chain joins TRBV28 to TRBJ1-5, with TRBD1 as a possible D gene (5 bases). The CDR3 has 12 residues. The germline V gene encodes CDR1 MDHEN and CDR2 SYDVKM. Trimming removed 5 bases at V and 7 bases at J, with 9 bases between.

This clonotype was seen ten or more times. This sequence joins TRBV7-2 and TRBJ2-1; perhaps TRBD2 as D (6 bases). The CDR3 extends over 14 amino acids. Per the germline V gene, CDR1 is SGHTA and CDR2 is FQGNSA. Trimming cost V 5 bases and J 9 bases, with 17 bases left between them. Here the CDR3 reads CASSPRTGTPEQFF. CDR3 bases: TGTGCCAGCAGCCCTCGGACGGGGACTCCTGAGCAGTTCTTC.

In this sample, this clonotype turned up many times. This chain joins TRBV30 and TRBJ1-2; D unresolved. Germline V lookup: CDR1 GTSNPN, CDR2 SVGIG (reference sequence). V shed 0 bases and J shed 5 bases, with 7 bases lying between them. CDR3 length: 12 residues. CDR3: CAWSVRGYGYTF. CDR3 bases: TGTGCCTGGAGTGTTCGAGGGTATGGCTACACCTTC.